This T cell receptor (beta chain) was recorded in a study of cytomegalovirus exposure and HLA in healthy donors. The PCR contained 60 Vbeta and 13 Jbeta primers. This table comes from immunoSEQ multiplex PCR, and its TCRdb copy is limited to in-frame clones, with some not included. The table lists about 160,000 clones, around nine tenths of them singletons, with 0.75% to 0.95% in the top ten. Trimming stripped 3 bases from V and 6 bases from J, with 6 bases between. Germline V gene lookup returns CDR1 SGDLS and CDR2 YYNGEE. The CDR3 sequence is 12 residues long. This TCR derives from a woman in her twenties or thirties in good health and CMV-seronegative. Material for sequencing was PBMCs. V usage is TRBV9 and J usage is TRBJ2-2; D ambiguous. CDR3 sequence: CASSALSGELFF. CDR3 DNA: TGTGCCAGCAGCGCCCTCTCCGGGGAGCTGTTTTTT.